This T cell receptor beta chain is from a study of blood T cells in healthy people across ages. Findings of the study overall: Changes in expanded clonotypes were possibly confounded, as the CMV status of donors was unknown. The recorded TCR beta diversity per million T cells decreased in a roughly linear manner with age.

Researchers collected ten milliliters of peripheral blood from every single donor. The CDR3 spans 16 residues. Germline V gene sequence: CDR1 MNHEY, CDR2 SVGAGI. A second 7 to 11 cycle PCR used barcoded and J-beta primers. TCRdb redid the calling of the 5' RACE reads with MiXCR, one entry per CDR3 protein. The profile shows about 1.4 million distinct CDR3 sequences, almost 60% of them singletons. This clonotype was seen a single time. As yet, its antigen is unknown. The specimen sequenced was blood. This clonotype was sampled from a man in his late teens or twenties in good health. J is TRBJ2-1 and V is TRBV6-5; 7 bases agree with TRBD2. The J call may be faulty, since TRBJ2-7 better matches the DNA end. The CDR3 nucleotides read TGTGCCAGCAGCCGACCTTCGCGGGGGAAAGGGAATGAGCAGTACTTC. It is translated as CASSRPSRGKGNEQYF.